This T cell receptor (beta chain) was recovered during a study of cytomegalovirus exposure and HLA in healthy donors (dated by TCRdb to about 2017). About the investigation overall: An earlier analysis of under 600 of the donors reported roughly 270 Gb of sequence data and roughly 110 million unique TCR beta sequences from about 200 million T cells. Of the 300 to 400 genotyped donors, approximately 82% fell in the genetic ancestry cluster associated with self-reported Caucasian donors. Donor age, sex, ethnicity and CMV serostatus were collected together with the repertoire data. Typing coverage varied by locus: roughly 620-630 donors for A, B, C, DRB1 and DQB1; 500 to 550 for DQA1; around 570 for DPA1; around 490 for DPB1. Rather than using new phenotypic data, the later analysis identified candidate immune exposures from TCR beta sequences and from how often those sequences occurred across donors. To predict cytomegalovirus infection status, the study combined high-throughput TCR immunosequencing, statistical association of individual TCRs with disease status, and machine learning. To decide whether each TCR beta V gene segment behaved as functional or pseudogenic, an earlier analysis of some 600 of the donors relied on high-throughput TCR beta sequencing. The T cell repertoires of under 700 subjects were profiled by immunosequencing and related to cytomegalovirus serostatus. The study aimed to test whether cataloging public T cell receptors could reveal signatures of past pathogen exposure. A later analysis re-analyzed previously published TCR beta repertoires from 650 to 800 donors and added high-resolution HLA genotyping to study TCR occurrence patterns. An early release covering roughly 600 HLA-typed donors comprised approximately 290 gigabases of sequencing data and about 90 million unique TCR sequences. A separate validation cohort of about 110 different subjects was used in addition to the 666-subject first cohort. Both class I and class II loci were covered by HLA typing, at four-digit resolution. Every repertoire in the discovery cohort had been generated on one and the same sequencing platform. In a later genetic analysis, genome-wide SNP genotypes for about 55% of the roughly 700 donors were used, and that subset was treated as a discovery cohort. Among 398 genotyped donors of the cohort, an average of 235,054 unique TCR beta nucleotide sequences were sequenced per donor, 15% to 20% of them non-productive. Roughly 5 DR-DQ haplotypes were handled as single units for association and clustering because linkage in the cohort was strong.

Concerning this clone itself: No cognate antigen has been identified for it. No base quality values were provided; no much bigger clone lies one nucleotide off.

The investigation overall reported the following: Most TCR sequences were observed very rarely across donors, whereas some public TCRs were present in many individuals. According to the authors, the approach could potentially be generalized to other disease states and immunological phenotypes. Roughly uniform sequencing depth across donors was assumed in presence/absence analyses, although this assumption may not hold. Correlated functional status among segregating V segments might be attributable to linkage disequilibrium, but an unknown experimental factor could not be ruled out. When HLA alleles, especially DR and DQ, strongly co-occurred, attributing TCR associations to individual alleles was difficult. In both the original and validation cohorts, the classifier was reported to diagnose cytomegalovirus status with high specificity and sensitivity. A later analysis found that most CMV-associated TCR beta chains appeared HLA-restricted, with HLA associations seemingly driven largely by CMV exposure. In a later analysis, TCR association rates were found to vary across HLA loci, with the most associated TCRs seen for DRB1 alleles and the fewest for HLA-C alleles. In a later genetic analysis, a missense DCLRE1C variant was associated with V-gene and J-gene trimming of TCR beta chains, and the association was replicated in an independent cohort. Immune exposure information for the cohort was limited to CMV serostatus. Specific HLA alleles were associated with roughly 16,000 TCR beta sequences at a false discovery rate of 0.05 in a later analysis. Three of the identified cytomegalovirus-associated TCR beta chains were confirmed in vitro to be specific for cytomegalovirus antigens. The 87-base-pair reads could not distinguish some IMGT-functional V segments, including TRBV6-2 and TRBV6-3, so those segments were excluded. A further reported finding was that TCR beta sequences accurately predicted the HLA-A and HLA-B alleles for most subjects in the first cohort. Because counts were too low, roughly 18 rarely observed V segments, including chromosome 9 orphons, were left out of the earlier analysis of about 500 of the donors. This cohort had only TCR beta chains sequenced, and the lack of alpha or paired-chain data limited which features could be detected. In the study, approximately 160 TCR beta chains were listed as associated with cytomegalovirus. An earlier analysis of several hundred of the donors showed that most TCR beta V segments appeared in productive rearrangements either about 87% or about 30% of the time, which broadly matched IMGT annotations. The sequencing pipeline was judged likely to have produced a cluster of highly shared sequence variants as a technical artifact. A later analysis reported that several top co-occurrence clusters appeared linked to parvovirus B19, influenza, CMV and Epstein-Barr virus. In a later analysis, HLA-associated TCR beta chains showed more clonal expansion and lower generation probabilities than non-associated chains that were equally common. In a later genetic analysis, fewer N-insertions in productive TCRs were reported among donors in an Asian-associated ancestry cluster than the roughly 700-donor mean. Because HLA typing was unavailable for some donors at each locus, only the typed subset was used in association tests.

The CDR3 has 12 amino acids, counting the end cysteine and phenylalanine. Left in the record is the CDR3 DNA by itself, 36 bases read in frame from the first base. Deletion took 1 base off V and 6 bases off J, with a span of 5 bases between the germline ends. The germline V gene (reference sequence) specifies SEHNR as CDR1 and FQNEAQ as CDR2. The library was prepared using the immunoSEQ multiplex PCR assay. A mixture of 60 forward primers for TCR Vbeta segments and 13 reverse primers for TCR Jbeta segments was used in the multiplex PCR. Amplification of the CDR3 region of rearranged TCR beta genes was performed with a multiplex PCR assay on genomic DNA. The amplified TCR beta libraries were sequenced on the Illumina HiSeq System as 87-base-pair reads. The authors processed their data as follows. Across the 700 or so repertoires, a later analysis counted some 80 million unique TCR beta chains, about 10 million of which were shared by at least two donors. To remove PCR and sequencing errors, raw reads were error-corrected and collapsed into unique sequences using a nearest-neighbor algorithm that merged closely related sequences. Alignment of CDR3 sequences to IMGT reference sequences was used to assign V, D and J gene segments. For a sequence to be retained, a match of at least six nucleotides to both a V gene segment and a J gene segment was required. Rearrangements were classified as productive when the CDR3 lacked stop codons and remained in frame with V and J, and all other rearrangements were classified as non-productive. CDR3 was defined according to IMGT convention as the region running from the second conserved V-encoded cysteine to the conserved J-encoded phenylalanine. Sequences without an unambiguous match to a single V gene segment were excluded from the earlier analysis of 500 to 700 of the donors. An earlier analysis of 500 to 700 of the donors classified V segments as functional when productive rearrangements were above 56.7% and as segregating when the standard deviation between donors was above 5%. A statistical classification framework was built to diagnose cytomegalovirus status from the catalog of TCR beta chain sequences. V and J gene assignment, in a later analysis, came from comparing TCR nucleotide sequences with IMGT/GENE-DB human TR gene sequences. A later analysis assigned CDR3 sequences and most-parsimonious VDJ recombination scenarios with the TCRdist pipeline. A later analysis defined each TCR beta chain by its CDR3 amino acid sequence plus V-gene family, and excluded reads lacking a unique V-gene family. As a way to deal with suspected cross-contamination and a sequencing artifact, a later analysis dropped hundreds of nucleotide sequences that were highly shared and had low generation probability. In a later analysis, a clonal expansion index was calculated for each public chain from normalized within-repertoire ranks of inferred template counts. Generation probabilities in a later analysis came from a VDJ recombination model fitted to out-of-frame rearrangements, and those results were checked against IGoR. Hypergeometric tests were used in a later analysis to score TCR-TCR, TCR-HLA and TCR-CMV co-occurrence, with a repertoire-size bias correction applied to the TCR pairs. False discovery rates were estimated in a later analysis by permuting HLA or CMV assignments 20 times. In a later analysis, co-occurring TCRs were grouped using DBSCAN, and TCRdist sequence similarity was added for clustering within HLA-allele-positive subsets. Repertoires with fewer than 30,000 or more than 120,000 public chains were left out of co-occurrence clustering, as were five repertoires with anomalous nucleotide sharing. This immuneACCESS table, as held by TCRdb, lists in-frame sequences with V and J called but not all clones. Of the missing ones, under half trace to an unresolved V gene in checked studies; the others have no known cause. The V and J calls and clone size were taken over from that table, and D and trimming were inferred from the DNA. The sample table holds some 110,000 clones, of which roughly 79% were seen once. Around 4.2% of the sample comes from the top ten.

The cohort was made up of 500 to 800 healthy bone marrow donors. At the time of sampling, every cohort member was nominally healthy, though immune exposures that went unrecorded were likely present. The donor was CMV seronegative and was included in the group of hundreds of seronegative cohort members. Every donor gave a peripheral blood sample, and the peripheral blood mononuclear cells from that sample were used for TCR beta sequencing. Genomic DNA extraction from the blood cell samples was performed with the Qiagen DNeasy Blood Extraction Kit. The sample comprised PBMCs. The chain uses TRBV7-9 and TRBJ2-3; too little of a D gene remains to name it. The source of this sequence is a woman aged 25-40 years in good health and CMV-seronegative. The DNA reads TGTGCCAGCAGCTTAGGGCCGGATACGCAGTATTTT. This encodes CASSLGPDTQYF. When the CDR3 is completed using the reference TRBV7-9 and TRBJ2-3 genes on either side, the full variable domain is DTGVSQNPRHKITKRGQNVTFRCDPISEHNRLYWYRQTLGQGPEFLTYFQNEAQLEKSRLLSDRFSAERPKGSFSTLEIQRTEQGDSAMYLCASSLGPDTQYFGPGTRLTVL.